This T cell receptor (beta chain) emerged from a study of Ad26.COV2.S vaccination and SARS-CoV-2 variants. About the research overall: Donor got 5x10^10 or 1x10^11 viral particles of Ad26.COV2.S.

This table comes from immunoSEQ multiplex PCR, and its TCRdb copy is limited to in-frame clones, with some not included. The table includes about 480,000 clones, 87% detected once. The germline gives CDR1 SEHNR, CDR2 FQNEAQ (reference sequence). Trimming shortened V by 3 bases and J by 0 bases, and 12 bases separated the two germline ends. This CDR3 is 15 amino acids long. On this clone itself: Its antigen is not identified.

Treatment given: roughly 19 received Ad26.COV2.S at low or high dose, single or two shots; about 5 received placebo; per-sample allocation not given. Sampling happened 63 days after the first vaccine or placebo injection. Whoever gave the sample was an adult aged 18-55 years in Boston. Ad26.COV2.S expressed prefusion-stabilized spike from the original Wuhan strain. Study-wide results and limits: The analyses of TCR breadth and depth may have understated the size of total T cell responses.

The sequence was obtained from a person aged 18 to 65 who received the Ad26.COV2.S COVID-19 vaccine or a placebo. Material: peripheral blood, obtained in a trial of Ad26.COV2.S vaccine versus placebo. The chain joins TRBV7-9 to TRBJ2-7, with a possible D match to TRBD1 (6 bases). CDR3 bases: TGTGCCAGCAGCTTCAACAGGGCTTCCTCCTACGAGCAGTACTTC. The encoded protein is CASSFNRASSYEQYF.